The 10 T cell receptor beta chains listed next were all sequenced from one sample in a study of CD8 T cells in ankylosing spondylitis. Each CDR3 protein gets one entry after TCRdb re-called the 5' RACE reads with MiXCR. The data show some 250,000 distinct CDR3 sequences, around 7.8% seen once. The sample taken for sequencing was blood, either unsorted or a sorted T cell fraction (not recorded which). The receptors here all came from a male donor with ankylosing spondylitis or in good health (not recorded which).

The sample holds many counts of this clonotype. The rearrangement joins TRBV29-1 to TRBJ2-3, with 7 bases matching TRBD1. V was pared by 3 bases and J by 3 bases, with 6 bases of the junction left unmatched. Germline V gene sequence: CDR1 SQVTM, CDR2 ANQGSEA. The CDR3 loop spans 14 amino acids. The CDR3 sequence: CSVDAPQGTDTQYF. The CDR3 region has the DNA TGCAGCGTTGACGCCCCACAGGGGACAGATACGCAGTATTTT.

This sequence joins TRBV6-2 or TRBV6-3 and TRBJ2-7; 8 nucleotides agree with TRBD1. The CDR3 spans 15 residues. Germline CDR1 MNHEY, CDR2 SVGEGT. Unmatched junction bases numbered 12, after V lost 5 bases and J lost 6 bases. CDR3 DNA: TGTGCCAGCAGTCCGAACCGTCTAACAGGGGGCGAGCAGTACTTC. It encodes CASSPNRLTGGEQYF.

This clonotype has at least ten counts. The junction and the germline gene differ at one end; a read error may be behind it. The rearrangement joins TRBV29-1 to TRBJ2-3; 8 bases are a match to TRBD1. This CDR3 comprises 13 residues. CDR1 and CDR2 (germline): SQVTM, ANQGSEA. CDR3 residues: CSVQDRGVDTQYF. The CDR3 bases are TGCAGCGTTCAAGACAGGGGTGTGGATACGCAGTATTTT.

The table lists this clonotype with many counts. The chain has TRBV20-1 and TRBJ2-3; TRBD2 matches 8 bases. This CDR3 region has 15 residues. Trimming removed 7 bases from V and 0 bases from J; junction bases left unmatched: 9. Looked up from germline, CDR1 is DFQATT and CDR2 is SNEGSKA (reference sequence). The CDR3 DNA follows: TGCAGTGGCCAGATAGCGGGGCCGAGCACAGATACGCAGTATTTT. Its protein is CSGQIAGPSTDTQYF.

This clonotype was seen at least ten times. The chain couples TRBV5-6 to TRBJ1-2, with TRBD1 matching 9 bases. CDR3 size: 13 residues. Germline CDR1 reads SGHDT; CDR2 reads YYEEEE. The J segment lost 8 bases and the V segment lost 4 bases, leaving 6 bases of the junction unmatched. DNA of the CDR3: TGTGCCAGCAGCCCCGGACAGGGGCAGGGCTACACCTTC. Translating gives CASSPGQGQGYTF.

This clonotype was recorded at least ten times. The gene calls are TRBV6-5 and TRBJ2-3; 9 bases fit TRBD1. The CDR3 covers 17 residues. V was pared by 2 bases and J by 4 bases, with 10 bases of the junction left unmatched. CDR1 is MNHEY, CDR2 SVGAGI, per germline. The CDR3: CASSYGTGDRGADTQYF. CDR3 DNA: TGTGCCAGCAGTTACGGGACCGGCGACAGGGGGGCAGATACGCAGTATTTT.

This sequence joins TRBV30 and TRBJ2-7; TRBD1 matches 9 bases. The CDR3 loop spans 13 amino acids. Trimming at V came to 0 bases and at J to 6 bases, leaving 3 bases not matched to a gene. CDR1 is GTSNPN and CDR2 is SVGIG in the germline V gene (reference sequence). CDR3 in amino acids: CAWSVGDRVEQYF. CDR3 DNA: TGTGCCTGGAGTGTTGGGGACAGGGTCGAGCAGTACTTC.

CDR3 nucleotides: TGTGCCAGCATCCCCTCTCGGACAGGGGTCTCTCCTAGAGGGATTCAGTACTTC. Protein product: CASIPSRTGVSPRGIQYF. The chain has TRBV6-9 and TRBJ2-4; 9 bases map to TRBD1. V lost 7 bases and J lost 10; bases outside the gene matches: 23. Per germline, CDR1 MNHGY and CDR2 SVAAGI. The CDR3 covers 18 residues.

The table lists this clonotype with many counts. The CDR3 is CASSPMRATDTQYF. Here the CDR3 DNA reads TGTGCCAGCAGCCCTATGCGGGCCACAGATACGCAGTATTTT. The J gene is TRBJ2-3, the V gene TRBV7-3; D may be TRBD2 (5 bases). Trimming cost V 5 bases and J 2 bases, with 11 bases left between them. CDR3 length: 14 amino acids. Germline V gene lookup returns CDR1 SGHTA and CDR2 FQGTGA. Full variable domain (rest looked up from reference TRBV7-3 and TRBJ2-3): GAGVSQTPSNKVTEKGKYVELRCDPISGHTALYWYRQSLGQGPEFLIYFQGTGAADDSGLPNDRFFAVRPEGSVSTLKIQRTERGDSAVYLCASSPMRATDTQYFGPGTRLTVL.

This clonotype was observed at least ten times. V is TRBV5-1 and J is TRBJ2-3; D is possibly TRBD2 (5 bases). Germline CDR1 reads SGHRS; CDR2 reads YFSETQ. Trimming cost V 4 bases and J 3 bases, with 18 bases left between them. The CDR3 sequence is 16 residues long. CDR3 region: CASSDSSSPGTDTQYF. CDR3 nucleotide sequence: TGCGCCAGCAGCGACTCTAGCTCCCCTGGGACAGATACGCAGTATTTT.